This T cell receptor (beta chain) appears in the sequencing data of a study of blood T cell repertoires in COVID-19. Germline CDR1 LGHNA, CDR2 YSLEER. The CDR3 contains 18 residues. J was trimmed by 4 bases and V by 0 bases; bases with no gene match: 5. The assay was immunoSEQ multiplex PCR, and TCRdb's table has in-frame clones only and misses some. The sample has a few hundred thousand clones, around 80% seen once; the top ten hold about 2.1%. The TCR was taken from a man aged 40-49 years who had recovered from COVID-19. Specimen: peripheral blood. The rearrangement links TRBV4-3 to TRBJ1-6; TRBD1 aligns across 11 bases. In DNA form, the CDR3 reads TGCGCCAGCAGCCAAGATCTTGGGACAGGGGGTTATAATTCACCCCTCCACTTT. This encodes CASSQDLGTGGYNSPLHF.